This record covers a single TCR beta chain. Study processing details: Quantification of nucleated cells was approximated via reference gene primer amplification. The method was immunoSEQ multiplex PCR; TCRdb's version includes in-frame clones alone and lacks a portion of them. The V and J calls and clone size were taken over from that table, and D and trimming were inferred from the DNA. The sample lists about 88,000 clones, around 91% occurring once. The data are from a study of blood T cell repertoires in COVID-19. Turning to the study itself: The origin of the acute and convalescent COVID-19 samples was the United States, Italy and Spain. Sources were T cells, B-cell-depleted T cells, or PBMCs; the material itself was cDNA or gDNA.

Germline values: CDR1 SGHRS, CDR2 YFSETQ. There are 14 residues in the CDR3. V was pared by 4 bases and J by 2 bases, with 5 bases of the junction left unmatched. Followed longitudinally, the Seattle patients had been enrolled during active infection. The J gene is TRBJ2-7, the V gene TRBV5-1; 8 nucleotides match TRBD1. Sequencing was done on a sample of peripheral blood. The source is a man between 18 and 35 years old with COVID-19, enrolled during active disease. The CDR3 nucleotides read TGCGCCAGCAGCCCGTCGGGACAGGCCTACGAGCAGTACTTC. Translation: CASSPSGQAYEQYF.